This is a list of T cell receptor beta chains from one sample in a study of immune aging and cytomegalovirus after organ transplant. Each CDR3 protein gets one entry after TCRdb re-called the single-cell sequencing reads with MiXCR. Seen here are approximately 22,000 distinct CDR3 sequences, roughly 38% observed once, and the top ten hold less than 30%. These TCRs' antigens remain unknown. The material sequenced was CMV peptide-activated CD4+ and CD8+ T cells sorted from blood, taken at five time points, pooled. These receptors originate from a female donor who had a heart transplant and CMV viremia. The CDR3 runs from the conserved cysteine through the conserved F or W. D genes are given only for firm matches. Clone sizes are given selectively: once, few, many, or a class where the clone is expanded.

clone size,V gene,J gene,D gene,CDR3 protein,CDR3 DNA
NA,TRBV6-2/TRBV6-3,TRBJ2-3,NA,CASSYDPWTQYF,TGTGCCAGCAGTTACGACCCGTGGACGCAGTATTTT
medium-sized,TRBV29-1,TRBJ2-5,TRBD1,CSVVARDRGFQETQYF,TGCAGCGTTGTGGCAAGGGACAGGGGCTTTCAAGAGACCCAGTACTTC
many,TRBV20-1,TRBJ2-7,NA,CSARQDSYEQYF,TGCAGTGCTAGACAGGACTCCTACGAGCAGTACTTC
few,TRBV11-2,TRBJ2-7,TRBD2,CASSPDPGGEQYF,TGTGCCAGCAGCCCAGACCCGGGAGGCGAGCAGTACTTC
NA,TRBV3-1,TRBJ2-6,NA,CASRHRGGGANVLTF,TGTGCCAGCAGGCACAGGGGAGGTGGGGCCAACGTCCTGACTTTC
many,TRBV5-1,TRBJ1-4,NA,CASSSQTGPEKLFF,TGCGCCAGCAGCTCCCAGACAGGTCCTGAAAAACTGTTTTTT
NA,TRBV6-5,TRBJ1-1,NA,CASSYSRPPVTEAFF,TGTGCCAGCAGTTACTCGAGACCCCCGGTTACTGAAGCTTTCTTT
many,TRBV27,TRBJ1-3,NA,CASRALSSGNTIYF,TGTGCCAGCCGGGCCTTAAGCTCTGGAAACACCATATATTTT
medium-sized,TRBV7-2,TRBJ2-3,NA,CASSTRRDTQYF,TGTGCCAGCAGCACAAGGCGGGATACGCAGTATTTT
NA,TRBV12-5,TRBJ1-6,NA,CASGLGRMDNSPLHF,TGTGCTAGTGGTTTGGGCCGAATGGATAATTCACCCCTCCACTTT
once,TRBV4-3,TRBJ1-5,TRBD1,CASSQGTDRGTQPQHF,TGCGCCAGCAGCCAAGGGACCGACAGGGGGACTCAGCCCCAGCATTTT
NA,TRBV6-1,TRBJ1-1,NA,CASRAPTVNTEAFF,TGTGCCAGCAGAGCACCGACAGTGAACACTGAAGCTTTCTTT
many,TRBV5-1,TRBJ2-1,NA,CASSLGDSSYNEQFF,TGCGCCAGCAGCTTGGGGGATAGCTCCTACAATGAGCAGTTCTTC
many,TRBV28,TRBJ1-2,NA,CASSLWGYGYTF,TGTGCCAGCAGTTTGTGGGGGTATGGCTACACCTTC
NA,TRBV19,TRBJ2-1,NA,CASSILGTQNEQFF,TGTGCCAGTAGTATCCTCGGGACCCAAAATGAGCAGTTCTTC
NA,TRBV6-5,TRBJ1-5,NA,CASSYDTNQPQHF,TGTGCCAGCAGTTATGACACCAATCAGCCCCAGCATTTT